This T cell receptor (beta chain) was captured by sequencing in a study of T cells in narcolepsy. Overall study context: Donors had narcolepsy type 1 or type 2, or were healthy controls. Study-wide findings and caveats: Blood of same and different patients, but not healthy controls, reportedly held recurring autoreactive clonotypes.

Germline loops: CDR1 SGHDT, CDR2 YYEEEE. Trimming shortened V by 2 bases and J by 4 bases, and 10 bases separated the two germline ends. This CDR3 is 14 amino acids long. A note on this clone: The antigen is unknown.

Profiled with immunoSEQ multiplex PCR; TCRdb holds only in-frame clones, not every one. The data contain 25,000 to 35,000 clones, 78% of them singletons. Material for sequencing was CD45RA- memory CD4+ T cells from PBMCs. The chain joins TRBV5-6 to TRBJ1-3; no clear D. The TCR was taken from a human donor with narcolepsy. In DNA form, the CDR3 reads TGTGCCAGCAGCTTCTCTTCTGGGGGAAACACCATATATTTT. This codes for CASSFSSGGNTIYF.